The entry below describes one TCR beta chain. Its antigen remains unidentified. TCRdb ran MiXCR on the reads and lists one entry per CDR3 protein. The sample has roughly 700,000 distinct CDR3 sequences, around 30% seen once; the top ten hold over 15%. This sample stems from a study of T cell repertoires in cytomegalovirus infection. For the study at large: Recently identified HLA-C-restricted and well-studied HLA-B-restricted CMV epitopes were used.

The CDR3 length is 14 residues. V shed 7 bases and J 1 base; nucleotides not matched to a gene: 4. Overall study findings and caveats: Using cumulative public TCR beta family frequency, the authors identified those who carried CMV together with the relevant HLA.

The sequence derives from a human donor in good health (CMV status not recorded). Some clones in this sample may be carry-over from other donors' samples. The source material was cultured PBMCs, sampled from culture after CMV antigen stimulation. The rearrangement joins TRBV12-3 or TRBV12-4 to TRBJ2-4, with 7 bases matching TRBD2. The DNA of the CDR3 is TGTGCCAGCAACCGGCGGGAGGCCAAAAACATTCAGTACTTC. Translated, it gives CASNRREAKNIQYF.